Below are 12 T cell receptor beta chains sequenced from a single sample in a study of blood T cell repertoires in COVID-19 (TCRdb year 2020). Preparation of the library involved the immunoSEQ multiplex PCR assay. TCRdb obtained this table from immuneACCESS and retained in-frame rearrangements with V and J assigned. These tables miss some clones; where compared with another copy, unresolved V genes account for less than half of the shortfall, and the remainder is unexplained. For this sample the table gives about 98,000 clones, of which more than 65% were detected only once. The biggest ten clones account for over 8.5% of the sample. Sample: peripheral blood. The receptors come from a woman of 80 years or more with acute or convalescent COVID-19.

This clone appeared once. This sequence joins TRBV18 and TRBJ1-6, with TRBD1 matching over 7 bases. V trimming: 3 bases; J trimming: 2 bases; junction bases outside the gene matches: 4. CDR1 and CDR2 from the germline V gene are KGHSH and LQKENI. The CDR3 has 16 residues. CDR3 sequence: CASSPDRVAYNSPLHF. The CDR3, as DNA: TGTGCCAGCTCACCTGACAGGGTCGCCTATAATTCACCCCTCCACTTT. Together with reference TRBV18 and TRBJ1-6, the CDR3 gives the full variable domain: NAGVMQNPRHLVRRRGQEARLRCSPMKGHSHVYWYRQLPEEGLKFMVYLQKENIIDESGMPKERFSAEFPKEGPSILRIQQVVRGDSAAYFCASSPDRVAYNSPLHFGNGTRLTVT.

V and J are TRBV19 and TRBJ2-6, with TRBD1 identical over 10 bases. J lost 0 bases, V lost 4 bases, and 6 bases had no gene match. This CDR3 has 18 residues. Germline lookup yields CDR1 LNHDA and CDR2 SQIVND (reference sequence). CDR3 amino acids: CASSTGTGVRSGANVLTF. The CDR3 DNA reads TGTGCCAGTAGTACCGGGACAGGGGTCCGCTCTGGGGCCAACGTCCTGACTTTC.

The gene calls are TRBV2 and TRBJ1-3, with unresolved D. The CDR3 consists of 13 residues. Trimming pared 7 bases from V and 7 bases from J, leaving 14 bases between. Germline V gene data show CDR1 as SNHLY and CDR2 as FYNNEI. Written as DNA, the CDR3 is TGTGCCAGCAACAACATCCTCGGGAACACCATATATTTT. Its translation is CASNNILGNTIYF. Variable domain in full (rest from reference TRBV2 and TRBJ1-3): EPEVTQTPSHQVTQMGQEVILRCVPISNHLYFYWYRQILGQKVEFLVSFYNNEISEKSEIFDDQFSVERPDGSNFTLKIRSTKLEDSAMYFCASNNILGNTIYFGEGSWLTVV.

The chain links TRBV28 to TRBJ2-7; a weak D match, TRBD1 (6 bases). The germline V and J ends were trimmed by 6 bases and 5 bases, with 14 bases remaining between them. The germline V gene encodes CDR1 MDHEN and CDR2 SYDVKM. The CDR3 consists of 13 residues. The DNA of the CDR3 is TGTGCCAGCAGAACAGGGTCGGGGAACGAGCAGTACTTC. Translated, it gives CASRTGSGNEQYF.

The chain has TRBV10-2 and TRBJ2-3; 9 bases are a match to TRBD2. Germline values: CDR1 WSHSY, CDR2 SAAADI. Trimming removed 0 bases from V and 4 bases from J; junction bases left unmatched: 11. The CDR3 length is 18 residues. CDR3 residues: CASSESSGGSNPPDTQYF. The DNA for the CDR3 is TGCGCCAGCAGTGAGTCTAGCGGGGGAAGTAATCCCCCAGATACGCAGTATTTT.

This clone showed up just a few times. CDR3 sequence: CASSRGQGASNEQFF. As DNA, the CDR3 is TGTGCCAGCAGTCGTGGACAGGGGGCCAGCAATGAGCAGTTCTTC. This chain uses TRBV14 with TRBJ2-1, with TRBD1 matching 11 bases. From germline, CDR1 is SGHDN and CDR2 FVKESK. With 6 bases clipped from V and 6 bases from J, the junction kept 7 bases outside the gene matches. The CDR3 loop spans 15 amino acids.

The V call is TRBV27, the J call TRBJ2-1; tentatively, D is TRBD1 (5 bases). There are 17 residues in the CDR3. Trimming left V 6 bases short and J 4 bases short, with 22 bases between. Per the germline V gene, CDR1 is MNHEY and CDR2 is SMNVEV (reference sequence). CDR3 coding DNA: TGTGCCAGCAGCCCCCGGAGTTTTGGAGACAGATACAATGAGCAGTTCTTC. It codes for CASSPRSFGDRYNEQFF.

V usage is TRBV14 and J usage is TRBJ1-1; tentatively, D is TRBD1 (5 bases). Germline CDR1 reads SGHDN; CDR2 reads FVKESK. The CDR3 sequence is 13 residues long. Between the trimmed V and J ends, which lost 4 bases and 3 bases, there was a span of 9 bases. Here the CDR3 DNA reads TGTGCCAGCAGCCTTCGGGGGTACACTGAAGCTTTCTTT. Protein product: CASSLRGYTEAFF.

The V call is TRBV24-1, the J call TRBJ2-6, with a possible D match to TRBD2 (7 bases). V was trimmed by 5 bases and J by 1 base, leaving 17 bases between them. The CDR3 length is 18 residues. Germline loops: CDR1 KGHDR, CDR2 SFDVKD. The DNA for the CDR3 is TGTGCCACCAGTGGCCAAGTAGGGGGGGGTTCTGGGGCCAACGTCCTGACTTTC. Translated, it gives CATSGQVGGGSGANVLTF.

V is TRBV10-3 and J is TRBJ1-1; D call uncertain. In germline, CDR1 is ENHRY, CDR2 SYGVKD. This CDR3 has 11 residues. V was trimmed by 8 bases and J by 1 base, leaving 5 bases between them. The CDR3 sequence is CAISENTEAFF. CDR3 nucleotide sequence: TGTGCCATCTCAGAGAACACTGAAGCTTTCTTT.

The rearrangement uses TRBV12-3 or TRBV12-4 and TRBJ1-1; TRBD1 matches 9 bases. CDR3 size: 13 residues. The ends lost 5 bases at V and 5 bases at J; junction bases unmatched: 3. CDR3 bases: TGTGCCAGCAGTCCACAGGGGGCTACTGAAGCTTTCTTT. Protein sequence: CASSPQGATEAFF.

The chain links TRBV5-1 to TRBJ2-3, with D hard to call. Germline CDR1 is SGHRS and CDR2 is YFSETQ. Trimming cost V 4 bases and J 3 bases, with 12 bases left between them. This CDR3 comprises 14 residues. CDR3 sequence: CASSRSENTDTQYF. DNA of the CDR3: TGCGCCAGCAGCCGTTCAGAAAATACAGATACGCAGTATTTT.